The 7 T cell receptor beta chains below come from one sample, sequenced in a study of cytomegalovirus exposure and HLA in healthy donors. PCR involved 60 Vbeta and 13 Jbeta primers. Repertoires were generated with immunoSEQ multiplex PCR, while TCRdb's copy carries only in-frame clones and drops some. Of some 200,000 clones in the sample, around four fifths are singletons; the top ten hold roughly 2.5%. Source material: PBMCs. Receptors originate from an older woman in good health and CMV-seropositive.

V and J are TRBV5-1 and TRBJ1-2; D perhaps matches TRBD1 (6 bases). The CDR3 covers 15 residues. CDR1 SGHRS and CDR2 YFSETQ come from the germline V gene. V gave up 4 bases and J gave up 10 bases, with 23 bases separating them. This chain's CDR3 is CASSVSLGANLDYTF. CDR3 nucleotide sequence: TGCGCCAGCAGCGTTTCCTTGGGGGCCAACCTTGACTACACCTTC. Filled out from reference TRBV5-1 and TRBJ1-2, the complete variable domain reads KAGVTQTPRYLIKTRGQQVTLSCSPISGHRSVSWYQQTPGQGLQFLFEYFSETQRNKGNFPGRFSGRQFSNSRSEMNVSTLELGDSALYLCASSVSLGANLDYTFGSGTRLTVV.

The chain couples TRBV19 to TRBJ1-5; the match to TRBD1 covers 7 bases. With 4 bases clipped from V and 5 bases from J, the junction kept 5 bases outside the gene matches. The CDR3 is 14 amino acids. Germline V gives CDR1 LNHDA, CDR2 SQIVND (reference sequence). CDR3 residues: CASSSQGGDQPQHF. As DNA, the CDR3 is TGTGCCAGTAGTAGTCAGGGGGGAGATCAGCCCCAGCATTTT.

The chain combines TRBV27 with TRBJ1-4, with no clear D. V gave up 6 bases and J gave up 0 bases, with 8 bases separating them. Per germline, CDR1 MNHEY and CDR2 SMNVEV (reference sequence). The CDR3 has 14 amino acids. CDR3 amino acids: CASSGVATNEKLFF. The CDR3 coding sequence is TGTGCCAGCAGCGGGGTAGCAACTAATGAAAAACTGTTTTTT.

V gene TRBV7-9 combines with J gene TRBJ1-6; a possible D gene is TRBD1 (6 bases). Trimming pared 2 bases from V and 7 bases from J, leaving 12 bases between. CDR1 and CDR2 (germline): SEHNR, FQNEAQ (reference sequence). The CDR3 length is 15 residues. CDR3 coding DNA: TGTGCCAGCAGCTTACTGGGGGGGGCGAATTCACCCCTCCACTTT. Translation gives CASSLLGGANSPLHF.

This clone was observed a single time. V usage is TRBV27 and J usage is TRBJ1-2; 8 bases line up with TRBD1. The CDR3 contains 13 residues. V was clipped by 3 bases and J by 8 bases; unmatched bases: 5. Germline-derived CDR1 and CDR2 are MNHEY and SMNVEV (reference sequence). CDR3: CASSFHGQGGYTF. The CDR3, as DNA: TGTGCCAGCAGTTTTCATGGACAGGGCGGCTACACCTTC.

The chain couples TRBV5-4 to TRBJ1-2; possible D gene TRBD1, 6 bases. The germline gives CDR1 SGHNT, CDR2 YYREEE (reference sequence). Deletions cut 1 base from V and 7 bases from J, with 14 bases between. The CDR3 loop spans 14 amino acids. The CDR3 spells CASSLKLGAAGYTF. The CDR3 nucleotides are TGTGCCAGCAGCTTGAAACTGGGGGCCGCTGGCTACACCTTC.

The gene calls are TRBV7-9 and TRBJ2-7, with D possibly TRBD2 on 6 matching bases. Germline CDR1 and CDR2: SEHNR and FQNEAQ (reference sequence). The V end was cut by 5 bases, the J end by 2 bases, with 13 bases between. This CDR3 comprises 14 residues. CDR3 amino acids: CASSPPSVPYEQYF. In DNA, the CDR3 is TGTGCCAGCAGCCCACCTAGCGTCCCCTACGAGCAGTACTTC.